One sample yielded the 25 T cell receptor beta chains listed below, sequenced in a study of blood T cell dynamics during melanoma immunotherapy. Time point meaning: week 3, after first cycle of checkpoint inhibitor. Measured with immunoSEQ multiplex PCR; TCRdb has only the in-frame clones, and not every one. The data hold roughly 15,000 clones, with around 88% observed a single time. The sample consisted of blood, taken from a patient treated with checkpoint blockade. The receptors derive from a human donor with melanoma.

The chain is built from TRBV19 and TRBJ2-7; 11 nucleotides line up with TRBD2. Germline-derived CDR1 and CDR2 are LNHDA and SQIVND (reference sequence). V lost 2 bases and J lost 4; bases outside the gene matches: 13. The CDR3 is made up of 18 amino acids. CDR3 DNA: TGTGCCAGTAGTATACGACTAGCGGGATGGGAGTGGGCTTACGAGCAGTACTTC. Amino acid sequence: CASSIRLAGWEWAYEQYF.

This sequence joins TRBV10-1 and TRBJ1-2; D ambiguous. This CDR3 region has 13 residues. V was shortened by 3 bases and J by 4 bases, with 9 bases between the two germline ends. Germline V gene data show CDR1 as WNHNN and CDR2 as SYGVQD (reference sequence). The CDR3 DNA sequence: TGCGCCAGCAGTGAAAGGCGTAGCTATGGCTACACCTTC. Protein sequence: CASSERRSYGYTF.

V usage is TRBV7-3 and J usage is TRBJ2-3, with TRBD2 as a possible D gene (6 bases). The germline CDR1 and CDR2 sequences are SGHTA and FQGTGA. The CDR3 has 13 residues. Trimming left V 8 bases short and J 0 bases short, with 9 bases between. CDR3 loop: CASSRGSTDTQYF. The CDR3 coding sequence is TGTGCCAGCTCCCGGGGGAGCACAGATACGCAGTATTTT.

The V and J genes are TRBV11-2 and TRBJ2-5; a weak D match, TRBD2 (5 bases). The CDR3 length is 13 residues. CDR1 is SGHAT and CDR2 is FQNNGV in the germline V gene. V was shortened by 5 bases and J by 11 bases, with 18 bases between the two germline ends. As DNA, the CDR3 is TGTGCCAGCAGCCCCCCGTATTCCTGGGAGCAGTACTTC. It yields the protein CASSPPYSWEQYF.

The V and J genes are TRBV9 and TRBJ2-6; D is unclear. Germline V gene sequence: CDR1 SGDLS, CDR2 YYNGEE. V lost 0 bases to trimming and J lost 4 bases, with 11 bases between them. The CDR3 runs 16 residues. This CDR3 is CASSVVSAPGANVLTF. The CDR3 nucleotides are TGTGCCAGCAGCGTAGTTTCGGCCCCAGGGGCCAACGTCCTGACTTTC.

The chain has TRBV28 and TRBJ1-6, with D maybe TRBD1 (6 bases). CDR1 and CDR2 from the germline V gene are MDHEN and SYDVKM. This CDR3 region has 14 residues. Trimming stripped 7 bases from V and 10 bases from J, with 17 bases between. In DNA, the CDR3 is TGTGCCAGCACCATTGGGGGGGCAGGGTCACCCCTCCACTTT. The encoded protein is CASTIGGAGSPLHF.

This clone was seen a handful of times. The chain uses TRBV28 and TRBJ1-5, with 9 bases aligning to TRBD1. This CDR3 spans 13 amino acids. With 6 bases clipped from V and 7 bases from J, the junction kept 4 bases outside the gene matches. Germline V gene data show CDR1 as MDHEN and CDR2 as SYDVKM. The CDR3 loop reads CASRIQGAQPQHF. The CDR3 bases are TGTGCCAGCAGAATACAGGGGGCCCAGCCCCAGCATTTT.

The CDR3 DNA follows: TGTGCCAGCAGCTTAAACCCCCTAGTAGATACGCAGTATTTT. It encodes CASSLNPLVDTQYF. J is TRBJ2-3 and V is TRBV7-9; D is uncertain. The CDR3 extends over 14 amino acids. Trimming stripped 2 bases from V and 5 bases from J, with 11 bases between. The germline CDR1 and CDR2 sequences are SEHNR and FQNEAQ (reference sequence).

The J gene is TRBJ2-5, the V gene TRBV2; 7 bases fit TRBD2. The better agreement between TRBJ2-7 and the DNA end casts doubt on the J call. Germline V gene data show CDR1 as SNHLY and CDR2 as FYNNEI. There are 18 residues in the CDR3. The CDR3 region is CASSVPQTRPGGDYEQYF. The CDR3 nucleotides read TGTGCCAGCAGTGTTCCTCAGACCCGGCCGGGGGGTGATTACGAGCAGTACTTC.

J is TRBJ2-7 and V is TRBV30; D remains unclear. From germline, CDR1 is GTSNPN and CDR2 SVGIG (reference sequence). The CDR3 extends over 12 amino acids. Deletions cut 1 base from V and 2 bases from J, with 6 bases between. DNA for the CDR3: TGTGCCTGGAGTGATACCACCTACGAGCAGTACTTC. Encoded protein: CAWSDTTYEQYF.

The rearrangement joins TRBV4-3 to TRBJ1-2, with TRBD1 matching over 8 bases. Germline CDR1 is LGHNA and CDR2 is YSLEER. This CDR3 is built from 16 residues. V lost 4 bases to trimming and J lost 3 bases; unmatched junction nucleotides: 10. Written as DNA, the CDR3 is TGCGCCAGCAGCCCACTAGACAGGGGATCGGACTATGGCTACACCTTC. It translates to CASSPLDRGSDYGYTF.

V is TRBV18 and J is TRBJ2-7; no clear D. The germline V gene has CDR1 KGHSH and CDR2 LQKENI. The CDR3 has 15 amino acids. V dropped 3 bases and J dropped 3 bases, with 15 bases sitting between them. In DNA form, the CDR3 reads TGTGCCAGCTCACCGGGTGCAGCGAGCGTCTACGAGCAGTACTTC. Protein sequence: CASSPGAASVYEQYF.

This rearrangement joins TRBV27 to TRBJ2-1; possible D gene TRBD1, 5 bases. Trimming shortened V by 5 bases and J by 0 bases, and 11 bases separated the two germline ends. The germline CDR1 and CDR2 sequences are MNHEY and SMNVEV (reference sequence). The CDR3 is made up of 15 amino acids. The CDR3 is CASSPNRFSYNEQFF. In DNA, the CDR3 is TGTGCCAGCAGTCCAAACAGGTTCTCCTACAATGAGCAGTTCTTC.

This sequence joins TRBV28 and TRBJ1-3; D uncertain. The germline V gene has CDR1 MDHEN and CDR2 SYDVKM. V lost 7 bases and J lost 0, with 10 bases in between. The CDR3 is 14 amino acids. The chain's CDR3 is CASKLQVSGNTIYF. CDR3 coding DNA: TGTGCCAGCAAGCTTCAGGTCTCTGGAAACACCATATATTTT.

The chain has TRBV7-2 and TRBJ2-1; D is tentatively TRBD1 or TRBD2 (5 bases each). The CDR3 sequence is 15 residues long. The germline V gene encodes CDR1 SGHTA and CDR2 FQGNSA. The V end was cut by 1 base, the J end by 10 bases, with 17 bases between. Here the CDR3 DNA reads TGTGCCAGCAGCTTAGGGACTCAGGGAACGCAGGAGCAGTTCTTC. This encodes CASSLGTQGTQEQFF. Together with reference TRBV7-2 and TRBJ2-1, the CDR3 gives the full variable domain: GAGVSQSPSNKVTEKGKDVELRCDPISGHTALYWYRQSLGQGLEFLIYFQGNSAPDKSGLPSDRFSAERTGGSVSTLTIQRTQQEDSAVYLCASSLGTQGTQEQFFGPGTRLTVL.

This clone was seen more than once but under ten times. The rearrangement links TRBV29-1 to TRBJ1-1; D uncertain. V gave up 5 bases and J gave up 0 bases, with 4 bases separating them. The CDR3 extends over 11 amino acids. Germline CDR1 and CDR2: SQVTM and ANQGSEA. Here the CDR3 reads CSVSMNTEAFF. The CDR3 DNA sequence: TGCAGCGTTAGTATGAACACTGAAGCTTTCTTT.

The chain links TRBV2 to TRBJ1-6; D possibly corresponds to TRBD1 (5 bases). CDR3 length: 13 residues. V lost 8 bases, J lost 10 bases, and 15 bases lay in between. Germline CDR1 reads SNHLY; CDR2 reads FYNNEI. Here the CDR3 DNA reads TGTGCCAGCGGCGAGGGGCTTACCTCACCCCTCCACTTT. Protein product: CASGEGLTSPLHF.

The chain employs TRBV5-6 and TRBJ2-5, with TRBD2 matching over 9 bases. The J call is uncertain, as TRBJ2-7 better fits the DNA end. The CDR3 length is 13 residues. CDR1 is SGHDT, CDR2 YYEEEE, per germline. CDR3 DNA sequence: TGTGCCAGCAGCTTGTCTAGCGGGAACGAGCAGTACTTC. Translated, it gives CASSLSSGNEQYF.

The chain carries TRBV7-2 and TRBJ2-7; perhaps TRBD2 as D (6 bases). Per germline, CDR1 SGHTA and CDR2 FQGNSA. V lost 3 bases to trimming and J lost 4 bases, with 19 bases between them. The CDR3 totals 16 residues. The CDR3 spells CASSLGVGNREYEQYF. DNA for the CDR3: TGTGCCAGCAGCTTGGGGGTTGGCAATCGGGAGTACGAGCAGTACTTC.

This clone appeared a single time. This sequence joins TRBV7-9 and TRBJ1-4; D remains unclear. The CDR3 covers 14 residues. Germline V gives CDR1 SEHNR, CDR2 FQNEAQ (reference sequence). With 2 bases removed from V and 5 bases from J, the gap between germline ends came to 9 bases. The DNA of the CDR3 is TGTGCCAGCAGCTTAAGGAGCAGGAATGAAAAACTGTTTTTT. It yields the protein CASSLRSRNEKLFF. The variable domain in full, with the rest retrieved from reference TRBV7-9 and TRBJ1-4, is DTGVSQNPRHKITKRGQNVTFRCDPISEHNRLYWYRQTLGQGPEFLTYFQNEAQLEKSRLLSDRFSAERPKGSFSTLEIQRTEQGDSAMYLCASSLRSRNEKLFFGSGTQLSVL.

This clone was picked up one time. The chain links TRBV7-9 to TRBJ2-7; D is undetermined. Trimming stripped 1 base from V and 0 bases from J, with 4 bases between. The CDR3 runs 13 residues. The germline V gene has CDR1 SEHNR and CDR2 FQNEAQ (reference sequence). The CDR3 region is CASSLESSYEQYF. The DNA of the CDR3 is TGTGCCAGCAGCTTAGAGAGCTCCTACGAGCAGTACTTC.

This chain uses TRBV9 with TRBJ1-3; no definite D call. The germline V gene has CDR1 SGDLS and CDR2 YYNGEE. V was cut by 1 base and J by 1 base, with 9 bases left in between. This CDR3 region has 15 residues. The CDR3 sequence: CASSVSVYSGNTIYF. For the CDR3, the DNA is TGTGCCAGCAGCGTAAGTGTCTATTCTGGAAACACCATATATTTT.

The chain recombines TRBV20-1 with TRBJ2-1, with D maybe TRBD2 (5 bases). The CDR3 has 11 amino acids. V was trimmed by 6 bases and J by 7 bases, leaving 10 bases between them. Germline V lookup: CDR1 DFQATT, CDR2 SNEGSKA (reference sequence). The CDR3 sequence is CSAVTMNEQFF. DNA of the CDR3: TGCAGTGCAGTGACTATGAATGAGCAGTTCTTC.

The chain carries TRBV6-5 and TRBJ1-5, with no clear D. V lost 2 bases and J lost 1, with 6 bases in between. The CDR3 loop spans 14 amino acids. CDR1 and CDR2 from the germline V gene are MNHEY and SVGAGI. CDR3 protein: CASSYGRSNQPQHF. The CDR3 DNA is TGTGCCAGCAGTTACGGGAGGAGCAATCAGCCCCAGCATTTT.

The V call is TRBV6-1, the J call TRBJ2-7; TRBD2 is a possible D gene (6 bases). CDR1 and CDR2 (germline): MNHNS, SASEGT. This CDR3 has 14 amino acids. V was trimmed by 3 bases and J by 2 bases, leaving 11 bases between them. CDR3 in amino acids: CASSEVSGPYEQYF. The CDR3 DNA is TGTGCCAGCAGTGAGGTTAGCGGACCCTACGAGCAGTACTTC.